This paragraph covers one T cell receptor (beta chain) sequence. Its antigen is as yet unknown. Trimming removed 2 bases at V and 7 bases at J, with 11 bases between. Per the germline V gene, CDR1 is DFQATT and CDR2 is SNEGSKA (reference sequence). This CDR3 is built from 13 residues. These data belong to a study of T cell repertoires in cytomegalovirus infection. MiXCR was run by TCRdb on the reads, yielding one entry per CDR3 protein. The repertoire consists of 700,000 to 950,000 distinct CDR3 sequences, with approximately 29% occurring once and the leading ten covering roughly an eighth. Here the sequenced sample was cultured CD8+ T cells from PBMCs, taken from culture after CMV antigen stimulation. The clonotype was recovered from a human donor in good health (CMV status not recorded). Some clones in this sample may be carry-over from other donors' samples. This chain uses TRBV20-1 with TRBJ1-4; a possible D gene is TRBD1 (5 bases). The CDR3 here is CSARKLGGEKLFF. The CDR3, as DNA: TGCAGTGCTAGAAAGTTGGGGGGTGAAAAACTGTTTTTT.